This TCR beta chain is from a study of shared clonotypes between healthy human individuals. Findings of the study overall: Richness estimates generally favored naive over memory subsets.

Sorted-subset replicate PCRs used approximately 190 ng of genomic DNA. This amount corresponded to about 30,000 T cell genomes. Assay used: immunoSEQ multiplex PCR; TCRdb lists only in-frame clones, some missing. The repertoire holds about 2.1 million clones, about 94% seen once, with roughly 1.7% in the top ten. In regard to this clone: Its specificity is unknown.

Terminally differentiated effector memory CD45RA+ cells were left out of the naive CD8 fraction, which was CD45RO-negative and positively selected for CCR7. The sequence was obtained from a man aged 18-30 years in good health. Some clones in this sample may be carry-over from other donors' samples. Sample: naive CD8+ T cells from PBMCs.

CDR3 sequence reads: CASSSRSGGPGYGYTF. CDR3 coding DNA: TGTGCCAGCAGTTCCCGTTCCGGGGGGCCGGGCTATGGCTACACCTTC. The chain employs TRBV27 and TRBJ1-2, with D perhaps TRBD1 (6 bases). The CDR3 is made up of 16 amino acids. Germline CDR1 and CDR2: MNHEY and SMNVEV (reference sequence). Trimming left V 4 bases short and J 4 bases short, with 19 bases between.